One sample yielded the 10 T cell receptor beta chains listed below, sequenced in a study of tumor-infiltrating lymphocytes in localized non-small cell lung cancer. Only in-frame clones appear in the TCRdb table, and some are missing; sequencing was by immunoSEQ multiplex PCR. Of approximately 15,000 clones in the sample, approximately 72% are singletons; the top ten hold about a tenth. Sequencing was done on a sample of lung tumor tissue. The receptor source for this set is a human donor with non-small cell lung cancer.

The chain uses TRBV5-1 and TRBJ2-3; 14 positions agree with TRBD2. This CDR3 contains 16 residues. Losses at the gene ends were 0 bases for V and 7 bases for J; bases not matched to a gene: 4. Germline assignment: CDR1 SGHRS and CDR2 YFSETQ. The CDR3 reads CASSLATSGGAHTQYF. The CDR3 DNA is TGCGCCAGCAGCTTGGCGACTAGCGGGGGGGCGCATACGCAGTATTTT.

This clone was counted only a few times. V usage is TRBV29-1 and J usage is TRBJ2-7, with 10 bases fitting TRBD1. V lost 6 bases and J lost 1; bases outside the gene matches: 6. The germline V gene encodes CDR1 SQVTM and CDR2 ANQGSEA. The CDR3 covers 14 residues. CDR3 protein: CSVRTGGGSYEQYF. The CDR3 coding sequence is TGCAGCGTCCGGACAGGGGGTGGGTCCTACGAGCAGTACTTC.

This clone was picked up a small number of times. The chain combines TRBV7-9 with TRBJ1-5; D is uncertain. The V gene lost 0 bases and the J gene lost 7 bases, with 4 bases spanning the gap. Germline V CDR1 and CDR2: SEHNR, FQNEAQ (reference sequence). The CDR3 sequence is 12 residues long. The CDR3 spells CASSLAEQPQHF. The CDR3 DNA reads TGTGCCAGCAGCTTAGCAGAACAGCCCCAGCATTTT.

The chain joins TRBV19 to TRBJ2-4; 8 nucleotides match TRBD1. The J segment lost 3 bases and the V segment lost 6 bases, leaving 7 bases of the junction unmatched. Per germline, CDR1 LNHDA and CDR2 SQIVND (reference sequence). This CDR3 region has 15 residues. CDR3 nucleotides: TGTGCCAGTAGCAATCAGGGGGCGGGCAAAAACATTCAGTACTTC. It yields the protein CASSNQGAGKNIQYF.

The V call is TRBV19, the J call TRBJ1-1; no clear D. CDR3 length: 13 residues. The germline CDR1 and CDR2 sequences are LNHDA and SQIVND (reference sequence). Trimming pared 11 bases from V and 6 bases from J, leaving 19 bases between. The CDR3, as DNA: TGTGCCGCGGAGGACCGGGAAAGGCCTGAAGCTTTCTTT. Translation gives CAAEDRERPEAFF.

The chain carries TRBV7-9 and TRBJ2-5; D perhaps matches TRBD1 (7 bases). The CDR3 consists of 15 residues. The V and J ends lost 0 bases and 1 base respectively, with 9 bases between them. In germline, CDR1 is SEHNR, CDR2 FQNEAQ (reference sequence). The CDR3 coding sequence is TGTGCCAGCAGCTTAGCTCAGGGGGGCCAAGAGACCCAGTACTTC. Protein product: CASSLAQGGQETQYF.

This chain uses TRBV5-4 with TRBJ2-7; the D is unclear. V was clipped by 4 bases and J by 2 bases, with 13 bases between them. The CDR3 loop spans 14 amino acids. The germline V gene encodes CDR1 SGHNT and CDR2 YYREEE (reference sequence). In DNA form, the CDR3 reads TGTGCCAGCAGCCCCGTAGACTTGCCCTACGAGCAGTACTTC. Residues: CASSPVDLPYEQYF.

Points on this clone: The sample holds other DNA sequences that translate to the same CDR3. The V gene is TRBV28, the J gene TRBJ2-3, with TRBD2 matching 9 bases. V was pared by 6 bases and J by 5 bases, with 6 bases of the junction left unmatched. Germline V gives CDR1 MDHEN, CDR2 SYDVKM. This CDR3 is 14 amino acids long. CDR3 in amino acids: CASRRAGGKDTQYF. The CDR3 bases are TGTGCCAGCAGAAGGGCGGGAGGGAAAGATACGCAGTATTTT.

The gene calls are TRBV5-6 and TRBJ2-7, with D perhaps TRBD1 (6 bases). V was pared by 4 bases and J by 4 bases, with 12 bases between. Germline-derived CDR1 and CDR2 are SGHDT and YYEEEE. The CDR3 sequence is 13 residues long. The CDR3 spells CASSPGQLYEQYF. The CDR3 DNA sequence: TGTGCCAGCAGCCCCGGACAGCTATACGAGCAGTACTTC.

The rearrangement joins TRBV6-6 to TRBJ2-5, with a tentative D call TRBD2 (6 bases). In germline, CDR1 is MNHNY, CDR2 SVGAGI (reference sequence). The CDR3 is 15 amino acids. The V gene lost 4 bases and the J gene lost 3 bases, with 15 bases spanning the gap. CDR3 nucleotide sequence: TGTGCCAGCAGTTTTTCGGGACTCCCTGAAGAGACCCAGTACTTC. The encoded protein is CASSFSGLPEETQYF.